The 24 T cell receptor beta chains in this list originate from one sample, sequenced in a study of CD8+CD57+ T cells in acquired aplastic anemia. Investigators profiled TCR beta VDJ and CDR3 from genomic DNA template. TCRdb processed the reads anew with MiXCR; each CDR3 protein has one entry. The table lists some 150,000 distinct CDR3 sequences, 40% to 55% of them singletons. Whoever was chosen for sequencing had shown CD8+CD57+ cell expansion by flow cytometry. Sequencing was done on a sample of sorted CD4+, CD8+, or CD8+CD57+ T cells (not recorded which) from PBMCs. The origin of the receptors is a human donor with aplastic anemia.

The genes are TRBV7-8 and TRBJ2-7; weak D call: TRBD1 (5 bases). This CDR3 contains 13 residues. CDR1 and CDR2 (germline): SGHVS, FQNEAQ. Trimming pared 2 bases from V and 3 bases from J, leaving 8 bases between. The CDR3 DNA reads TGTGCCAGCAGCTTAACAGGCAACTACGAGCAGTACTTC. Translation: CASSLTGNYEQYF.

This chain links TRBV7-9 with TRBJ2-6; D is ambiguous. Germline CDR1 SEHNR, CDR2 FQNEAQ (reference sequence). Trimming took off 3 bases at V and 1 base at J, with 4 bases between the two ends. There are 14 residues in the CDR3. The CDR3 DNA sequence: TGTGCCAGCAGCTTTGCGTCTGGGGCCAACGTCCTGACTTTC. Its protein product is CASSFASGANVLTF.

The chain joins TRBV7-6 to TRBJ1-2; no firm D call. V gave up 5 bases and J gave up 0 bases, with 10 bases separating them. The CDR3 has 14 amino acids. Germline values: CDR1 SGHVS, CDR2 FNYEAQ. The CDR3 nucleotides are TGTGCCAGCAGCACCCAGAGGACTAACTATGGCTACACCTTC. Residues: CASSTQRTNYGYTF.

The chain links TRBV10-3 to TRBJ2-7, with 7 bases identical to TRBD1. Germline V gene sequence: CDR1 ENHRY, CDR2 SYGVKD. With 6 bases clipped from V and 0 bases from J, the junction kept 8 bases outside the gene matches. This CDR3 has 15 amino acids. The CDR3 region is CAISLYRDSSYEQYF. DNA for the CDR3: TGTGCCATCAGCTTGTACCGGGACAGCTCCTACGAGCAGTACTTC.

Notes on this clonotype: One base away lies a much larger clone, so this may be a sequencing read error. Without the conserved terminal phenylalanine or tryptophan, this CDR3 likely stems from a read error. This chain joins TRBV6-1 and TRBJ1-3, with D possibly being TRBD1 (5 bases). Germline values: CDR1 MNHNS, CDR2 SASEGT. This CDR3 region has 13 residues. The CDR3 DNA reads TGTGCCAGCAGGGAAGGGGCTGGAAACACCATATATTGT. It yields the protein CASREGAGNTIYC.

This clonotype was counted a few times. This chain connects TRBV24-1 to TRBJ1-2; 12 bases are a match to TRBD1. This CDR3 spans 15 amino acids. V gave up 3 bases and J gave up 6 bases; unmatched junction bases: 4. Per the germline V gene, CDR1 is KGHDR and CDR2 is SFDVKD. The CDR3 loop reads CATSDRDRGQDGYTF. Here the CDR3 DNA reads TGTGCCACCAGTGATAGGGACAGGGGGCAGGATGGCTACACCTTC.

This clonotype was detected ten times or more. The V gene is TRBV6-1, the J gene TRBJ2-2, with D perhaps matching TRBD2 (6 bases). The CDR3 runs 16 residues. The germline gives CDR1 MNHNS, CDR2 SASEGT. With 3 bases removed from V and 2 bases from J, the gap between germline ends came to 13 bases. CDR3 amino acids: CASSDGQGGNTGELFF. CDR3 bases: TGTGCCAGCAGTGACGGGCAGGGAGGAAACACCGGGGAGCTGTTTTTT.

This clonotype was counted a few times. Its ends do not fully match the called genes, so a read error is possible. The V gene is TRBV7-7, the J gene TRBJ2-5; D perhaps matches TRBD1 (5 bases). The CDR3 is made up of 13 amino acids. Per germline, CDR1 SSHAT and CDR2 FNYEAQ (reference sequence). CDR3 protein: CASSTGFQETQYF. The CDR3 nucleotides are TGTGCTAGCAGTACAGGCTTCCAAGAGACCCAGTACTTC.

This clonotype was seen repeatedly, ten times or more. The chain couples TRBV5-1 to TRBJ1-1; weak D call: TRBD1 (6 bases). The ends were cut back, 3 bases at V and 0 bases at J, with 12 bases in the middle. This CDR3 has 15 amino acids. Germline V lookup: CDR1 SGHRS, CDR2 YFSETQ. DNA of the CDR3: TGCGCCAGCAGCTCGGGGGCTACATTGAACACTGAAGCTTTCTTT. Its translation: CASSSGATLNTEAFF. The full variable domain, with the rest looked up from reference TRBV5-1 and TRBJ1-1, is KAGVTQTPRYLIKTRGQQVTLSCSPISGHRSVSWYQQTPGQGLQFLFEYFSETQRNKGNFPGRFSGRQFSNSRSEMNVSTLELGDSALYLCASSSGATLNTEAFFGQGTRLTVV.

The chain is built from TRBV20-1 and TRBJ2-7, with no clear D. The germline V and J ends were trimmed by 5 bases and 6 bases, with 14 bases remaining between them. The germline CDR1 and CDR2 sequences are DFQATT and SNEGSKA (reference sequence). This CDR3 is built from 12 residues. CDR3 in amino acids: CSALETQAEQYF. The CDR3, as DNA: TGCAGTGCTCTAGAGACCCAGGCCGAGCAGTACTTC.

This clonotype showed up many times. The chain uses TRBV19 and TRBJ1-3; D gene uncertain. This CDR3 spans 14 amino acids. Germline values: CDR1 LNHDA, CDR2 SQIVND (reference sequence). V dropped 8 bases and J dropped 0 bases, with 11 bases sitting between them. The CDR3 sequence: CASCSGDSGNTIYF. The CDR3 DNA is TGTGCCAGTTGCTCAGGAGACTCTGGAAACACCATATATTTT.

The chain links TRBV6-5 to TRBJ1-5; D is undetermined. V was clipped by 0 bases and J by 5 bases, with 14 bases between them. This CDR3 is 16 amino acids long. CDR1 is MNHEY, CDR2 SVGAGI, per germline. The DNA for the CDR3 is TGTGCCAGCAGTTACTCTATCCCAGAGACGGATCAGCCCCAGCATTTT. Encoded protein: CASSYSIPETDQPQHF.

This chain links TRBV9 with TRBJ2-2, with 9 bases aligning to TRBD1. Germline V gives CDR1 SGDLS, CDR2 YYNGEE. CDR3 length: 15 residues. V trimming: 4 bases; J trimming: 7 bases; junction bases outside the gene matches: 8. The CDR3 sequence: CASSRDRTGVGELFF. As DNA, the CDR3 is TGTGCCAGCAGCCGAGATAGGACAGGGGTCGGGGAGCTGTTTTTT. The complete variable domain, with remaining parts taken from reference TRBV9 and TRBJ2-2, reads DSGVTQTPKHLITATGQRVTLRCSPRSGDLSVYWYQQSLDQGLQFLIQYYNGEERAKGNILERFSAQQFPDLHSELNLSSLELGDSALYFCASSRDRTGVGELFFGEGSRLTVL.

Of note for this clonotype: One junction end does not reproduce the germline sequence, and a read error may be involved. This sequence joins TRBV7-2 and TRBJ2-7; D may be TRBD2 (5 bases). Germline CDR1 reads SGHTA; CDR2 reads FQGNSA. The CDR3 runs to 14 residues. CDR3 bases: TGTGCCAGCAGCTTGGACTGGAGCTCCTACGAGCAGTACTTT. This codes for CASSLDWSSYEQYF.

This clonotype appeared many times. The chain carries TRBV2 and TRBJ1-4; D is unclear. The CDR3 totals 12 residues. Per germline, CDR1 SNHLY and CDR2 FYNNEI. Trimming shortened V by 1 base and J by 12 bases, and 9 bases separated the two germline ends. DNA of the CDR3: TGTGCCAGCAGTGAAGAGGCAAGTCAACTGTTTTTT. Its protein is CASSEEASQLFF. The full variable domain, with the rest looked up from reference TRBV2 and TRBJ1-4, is EPEVTQTPSHQVTQMGQEVILRCVPISNHLYFYWYRQILGQKVEFLVSFYNNEISEKSEIFDDQFSVERPDGSNFTLKIRSTKLEDSAMYFCASSEEASQLFFGSGTQLSVL.

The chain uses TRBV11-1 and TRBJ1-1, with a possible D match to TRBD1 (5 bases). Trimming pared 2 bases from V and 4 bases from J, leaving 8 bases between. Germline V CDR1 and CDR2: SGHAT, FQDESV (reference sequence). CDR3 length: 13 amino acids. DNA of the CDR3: TGTGCCAGCAGCTTACTCGGGACCACTGAAGCTTTCTTT. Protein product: CASSLLGTTEAFF.

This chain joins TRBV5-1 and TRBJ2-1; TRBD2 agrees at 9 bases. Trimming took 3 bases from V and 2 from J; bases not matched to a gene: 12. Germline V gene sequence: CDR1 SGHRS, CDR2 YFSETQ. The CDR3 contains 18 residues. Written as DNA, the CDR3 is TGCGCCAGCAGCTCGGTTTCTAGCGGGGTGAGAGCCTACAATGAGCAGTTCTTC. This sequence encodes CASSSVSSGVRAYNEQFF.

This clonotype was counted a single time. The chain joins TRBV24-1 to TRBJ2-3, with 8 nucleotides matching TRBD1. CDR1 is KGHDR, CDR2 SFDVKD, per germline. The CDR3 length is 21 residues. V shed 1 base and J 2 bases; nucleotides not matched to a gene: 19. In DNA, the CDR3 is TGTGCCACCAGTGATTTCGGACAGGGACGGATGCGTACTCATTTCACAGATACGCAGTATTTT. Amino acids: CATSDFGQGRMRTHFTDTQYF.

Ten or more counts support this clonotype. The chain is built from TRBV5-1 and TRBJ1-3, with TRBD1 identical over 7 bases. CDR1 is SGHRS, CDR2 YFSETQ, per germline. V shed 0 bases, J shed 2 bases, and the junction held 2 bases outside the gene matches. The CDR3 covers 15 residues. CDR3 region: CASSLEGAAGNTIYF. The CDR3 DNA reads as TGCGCCAGCAGCTTGGAGGGGGCAGCTGGAAACACCATATATTTT.

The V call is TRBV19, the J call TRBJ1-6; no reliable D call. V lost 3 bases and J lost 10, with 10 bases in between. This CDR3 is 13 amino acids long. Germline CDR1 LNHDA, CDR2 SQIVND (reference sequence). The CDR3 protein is CASSMALESPLHF. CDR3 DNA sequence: TGTGCCAGTAGTATGGCATTGGAGTCACCCCTCCACTTT.

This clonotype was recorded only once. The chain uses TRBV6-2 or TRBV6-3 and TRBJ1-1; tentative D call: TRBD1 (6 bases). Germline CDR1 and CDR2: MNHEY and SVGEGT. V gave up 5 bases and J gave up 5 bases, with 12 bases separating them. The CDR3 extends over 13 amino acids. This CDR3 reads CASSRQERTEAFF. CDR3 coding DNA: TGTGCCAGCAGTCGACAGGAGAGGACTGAAGCTTTCTTT.

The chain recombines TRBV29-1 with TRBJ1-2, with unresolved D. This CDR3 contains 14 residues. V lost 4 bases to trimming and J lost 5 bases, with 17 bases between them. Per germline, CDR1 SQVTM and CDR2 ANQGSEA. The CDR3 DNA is TGCAGCGTTGGCCTGCTGGAAAGTACGTATGGCTACACCTTC. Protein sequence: CSVGLLESTYGYTF.

The CDR3 coding sequence is TGTGCCAGTAGTATCGGCAGGGGTCGGGACGAGCAGTACTTC. It yields the protein CASSIGRGRDEQYF. The chain is built from TRBV19 and TRBJ2-7; possibly TRBD1 for D (6 bases). V dropped 3 bases and J dropped 5 bases, with 14 bases sitting between them. CDR1 is LNHDA and CDR2 is SQIVND in the germline V gene (reference sequence). This CDR3 comprises 14 residues.

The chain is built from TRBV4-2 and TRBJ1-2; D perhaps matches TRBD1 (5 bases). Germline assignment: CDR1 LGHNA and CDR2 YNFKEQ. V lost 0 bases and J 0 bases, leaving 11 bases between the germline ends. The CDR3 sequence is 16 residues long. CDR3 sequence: CASSQEIGGANYGYTF. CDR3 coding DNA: TGTGCCAGCAGCCAAGAGATTGGGGGGGCTAACTATGGCTACACCTTC.